The clone carrying this TCR beta chain was detected once. Antigen: not known. The record originates from a study of T cell responses to AZD1222 COVID-19 vaccine. Germline CDR1 reads MDHEN; CDR2 reads SYDVKM. The junction had 8 bases not matched to a gene; V was cut back by 6 bases and J by 0 bases. This CDR3 is 17 amino acids long. Study results and limitations: Females made up more of the donors, who were largely white British, and clonal diversity may have come out too low. Nearly half of spike-specific TCRs reportedly go after variant regions that carry no mutations. The study found Spike-specific TCR breadth and depth rose after two AZD1222 doses.

Generated by immunoSEQ multiplex PCR, the TCRdb table keeps only in-frame clones and is missing some. The data hold around 150,000 clones, with about 89% observed a single time. The sample here was peripheral blood, taken 28 days after the second dose of the MenACWY control vaccine. The V and J genes are TRBV28 and TRBJ1-6; 7 bases agree with TRBD1. The source is an adult who received the MenACWY meningococcal vaccine as a control. CDR3 amino acids: CASSSGQASSYNSPLHF. As DNA, the CDR3 is TGTGCCAGCAGCTCTGGACAGGCGAGCTCCTATAATTCACCCCTCCACTTT.